A selection of T cell receptor beta chains follows, all from one sample in a study of blood T cell repertoires in COVID-19. Profiled with immunoSEQ multiplex PCR; TCRdb holds only in-frame clones, not every one. The sample includes 200,000 to 250,000 clones, roughly 88% of them seen just once. Sequences were obtained from peripheral blood. The receptors originated from a middle-aged man with COVID-19, enrolled during active disease. Each CDR3 is given with its conserved first and last residue. A D gene is named only where the DNA matches it firmly. The listing skips clone size in some rows; elsewhere it reads once, few, many or a size class.

d_call,clone_size,j_call,v_call,cdr3_aa,cdr3_nt
.,.,TRBJ1-5,TRBV11-2,CASSLGGFGNQPQHF,TGTGCCAGCAGCTTAGGAGGGTTTGGCAATCAGCCCCAGCATTTT
TRBD2,.,TRBJ2-2,TRBV10-3,CAIRGTSGSGTGELFF,TGTGCCATCAGGGGAACTAGCGGGAGCGGAACCGGGGAGCTGTTTTTT
TRBD1,.,TRBJ1-2,TRBV5-6,CASSLDPGTGNGYTF,TGTGCCAGCAGCTTGGATCCCGGGACAGGGAACGGCTACACCTTC
TRBD2,.,TRBJ2-7,TRBV19,CASMTSGSFGEQYF,TGTGCCAGTATGACTAGCGGGAGTTTTGGCGAGCAGTACTTC
TRBD1,.,TRBJ2-2,TRBV5-1,CASSLDRDRGLSGELFF,TGCGCCAGCAGCTTGGACCGGGACAGGGGGCTTTCCGGGGAGCTGTTTTTT
.,.,TRBJ1-5,TRBV19,CASTGFSNQPQHF,TGTGCAAGTACAGGGTTTAGCAATCAGCCCCAGCATTTT
TRBD2,.,TRBJ2-5,TRBV5-1,CASKTSGRPWQSQETQYF,TGCGCCAGCAAAACTAGCGGGAGGCCATGGCAGTCTCAAGAGACCCAGTACTTC
TRBD2,once,TRBJ2-1,TRBV27,CASSSPGLAGVRGFF,TGTGCCAGCAGTTCTCCCGGACTAGCGGGAGTGCGAGGGTTCTTC
TRBD1,.,TRBJ1-2,TRBV28,CAEGAADQSLSNYGYTF,TGTGCCGAGGGGGCCGCTGATCAATCGTTATCTAACTATGGCTACACCTTC
.,.,TRBJ2-3,TRBV7-9,CASSFNRVTDTQYF,TGTGCCAGCAGCTTCAACAGGGTCACAGATACGCAGTATTTT
.,.,TRBJ1-3,TRBV15,CATSGDKWLSGNTIYF,TGTGCCACCAGCGGAGACAAATGGCTTTCTGGAAACACCATATATTTT
TRBD2,.,TRBJ2-2,TRBV7-3,CASSPTSGPLSGELFF,TGTGCCAGCAGCCCAACTAGCGGGCCCCTCTCCGGGGAGCTGTTTTTT
.,.,TRBJ2-6,TRBV18,CASSPYAGRSSGANVLTF,TGTGCCAGCTCACCATATGCAGGCCGAAGCTCTGGGGCCAACGTCCTGACTTTC
TRBD1,.,TRBJ1-6,TRBV2,CASSTGQGDSPLHF,TGTGCCAGCAGTACGGGACAGGGGGATTCACCCCTCCACTTT